This T cell receptor (beta chain) emerged from a study of beta chain features in type 1 diabetes. Purity exceeded 95% in all sorted populations. The CDR3 sequence is 15 residues long. Germline V lookup: CDR1 MNHNS, CDR2 SASEGT. Trimming cost V 4 bases and J 0 bases, with 7 bases left between them. This clone appeared a few times. Its antigen is unidentified. cDNA synthesis used the whole RNA isolate, giving expressed TCRB sequences. Only in-frame clones appear in the TCRdb table, and some are missing; sequencing was by immunoSEQ multiplex PCR. The table has about 650,000 clones, around 11% seen once; the top ten hold approximately 0.11%. Study-level points and caveats: TCRB CDR3 length was moderately but significantly reduced in all four CD4+ subsets of Type 1 diabetes patients. Diminished insertions and augmented deletions at VDJ junctions characterized type 1 diabetes patients. Sequencing of cDNA might inflate the share of cells that strongly express TCR.

Sequencing was done on a sample of naive CD4+ T cells from blood. The V call is TRBV6-1, the J call TRBJ2-6, with D uncertain. The sequence derives from a man aged 30-40 years with type 1 diabetes. CDR3 loop: CASSGKHSGANVLTF. As DNA, the CDR3 is TGTGCCAGCAGTGGGAAGCACTCTGGGGCCAACGTCCTGACTTTC.